The 15 T cell receptor beta chains below all came from one sample that was sequenced in a study of immune evolution from preneoplasia to lung adenocarcinoma. Clones were sequenced by immunoSEQ multiplex PCR, and TCRdb holds only the in-frame ones, with some missing. The sample carries 5,000 to 6,500 clones, over 65% recorded once. Sequencing used FFPE lung adenocarcinoma in situ tissue. These receptors came from a person aged 60-79 years with lung adenocarcinoma.

J is TRBJ2-6 and V is TRBV9; D tentatively reads TRBD1 or TRBD2 (6 bases each). This CDR3 comprises 17 residues. V was pared by 4 bases and J by 1 base, with 15 bases between. CDR1 and CDR2 from the germline V gene are SGDLS and YYNGEE. CDR3 loop: CASSSLGGASGANVLTF. The CDR3 bases are TGTGCCAGCAGCTCGCTCGGGGGCGCATCTGGGGCCAACGTCCTGACTTTC.

This clone has only one observation. The chain carries TRBV6-4 and TRBJ2-3, with D unclear. The germline CDR1 and CDR2 sequences are MRHNA and SNTAGT. The CDR3 covers 15 residues. Trimming removed 0 bases at V and 3 bases at J, with 10 bases between. CDR3 in amino acids: CASSDSAGVTDTQYF. DNA of the CDR3: TGTGCCAGCAGTGACTCGGCTGGGGTTACAGATACGCAGTATTTT.

This chain joins TRBV2 and TRBJ1-1, with D unclear. This CDR3 spans 12 amino acids. Germline V gives CDR1 SNHLY, CDR2 FYNNEI. With 7 bases removed from V and 5 bases from J, the gap between germline ends came to 11 bases. The CDR3 loop is CASTTKKTEAFF. In nucleotides, the CDR3 is TGTGCCAGCACCACCAAAAAGACTGAAGCTTTCTTT.

The chain is built from TRBV10-2 and TRBJ1-1; D is ambiguous. CDR3 length equals 14 residues. Trimming stripped 2 bases from V and 5 bases from J, with 12 bases between. Germline assignment: CDR1 WSHSY and CDR2 SAAADI. The CDR3 spells CASSERGGETEAFF. The CDR3 DNA sequence: TGCGCCAGCAGTGAGCGCGGCGGGGAAACTGAAGCTTTCTTT.

The chain recombines TRBV7-9 with TRBJ2-5; TRBD1 is a possible D gene (6 bases). The V gene lost 1 base and the J gene lost 5 bases, with 11 bases spanning the gap. This CDR3 is built from 14 residues. The germline V gene encodes CDR1 SEHNR and CDR2 FQNEAQ (reference sequence). The CDR3 loop is CASSLEQGYETQYF. The CDR3 DNA reads as TGTGCCAGCAGCTTAGAACAGGGTTACGAGACCCAGTACTTC.

V usage is TRBV4-2 and J usage is TRBJ2-7, with D perhaps being TRBD1 or TRBD2 (5 bases each). Germline assignment: CDR1 LGHNA and CDR2 YNFKEQ. This CDR3 has 17 amino acids. V was clipped by 1 base and J by 0 bases, with 16 bases between them. For the CDR3, the DNA is TGTGCCAGCAGCCAAGTCTGGACCGAGGGACCCTCCTACGAGCAGTACTTC. Translation: CASSQVWTEGPSYEQYF.

The J gene is TRBJ2-7, the V gene TRBV5-4; 7 bases agree with TRBD1. V was clipped by 4 bases and J by 2 bases; unmatched bases: 6. The CDR3 contains 14 residues. Germline assignment: CDR1 SGHNT and CDR2 YYREEE (reference sequence). The CDR3 loop reads CASSTGDVAYEQYF. DNA of the CDR3: TGTGCCAGCAGCACAGGGGACGTCGCCTACGAGCAGTACTTC.

The rearrangement uses TRBV18 and TRBJ2-5, with D possibly matching TRBD2 (5 bases). The CDR3 spans 16 residues. Germline V gene lookup returns CDR1 KGHSH and CDR2 LQKENI. The V and J ends lost 0 bases and 0 bases respectively, with 11 bases between them. The CDR3 loop reads CASSPPGLQYQETQYF. The DNA for the CDR3 is TGTGCCAGCTCACCACCCGGACTCCAGTACCAAGAGACCCAGTACTTC.

V is TRBV7-8 and J is TRBJ1-6; D might be TRBD1 (6 bases). Trimming removed 5 bases from V and 8 bases from J, with 16 bases in between. The CDR3 is 15 residues long. From germline, CDR1 is SGHVS and CDR2 FQNEAQ. The CDR3 bases are TGTGCCAGCAGCCAAACCGGGGCAGGGGATTCACCCCTCCACTTT. This translates into CASSQTGAGDSPLHF.

The chain is built from TRBV7-6 and TRBJ2-5; no reliable D call. The length of the CDR3 is 14 residues. Germline V lookup: CDR1 SGHVS, CDR2 FNYEAQ. Trimming took 4 bases from V and 5 from J, leaving 14 bases between them. The CDR3 is CASSSFGPGETQYF. The CDR3 DNA is TGTGCCAGCAGCTCCTTCGGACCCGGGGAGACCCAGTACTTC.

V gene TRBV7-8 combines with J gene TRBJ2-2; TRBD1 agrees at 8 bases. The V and J ends lost 3 bases and 4 bases, in that order; junction bases with no gene match: 4. This CDR3 has 15 residues. Germline V gene data show CDR1 as SGHVS and CDR2 as FQNEAQ. The CDR3 protein is CASSLAGGVTGELFF. The DNA of the CDR3 is TGTGCCAGCAGCTTGGCAGGGGGCGTCACCGGGGAGCTGTTTTTT.

V gene TRBV5-6 combines with J gene TRBJ2-3; 10 bases align to TRBD2. This CDR3 is 17 amino acids long. After removal of 4 bases from V and 0 bases from J, the junction contained 8 bases not matched to a gene. Germline values: CDR1 SGHDT, CDR2 YYEEEE. CDR3 sequence: CASSHLLAGTSTDTQYF. The CDR3 nucleotides are TGTGCCAGCAGCCATCTACTAGCGGGGACTAGCACAGATACGCAGTATTTT.

This clone was observed once. The chain carries TRBV2 and TRBJ2-3, with unresolved D. Trimming took 4 bases from V and 0 from J, leaving 8 bases between them. The CDR3 is 14 residues long. Germline CDR1 and CDR2: SNHLY and FYNNEI. The CDR3 DNA follows: TGTGCCAGCAGTGCCGACATCAGCACAGATACGCAGTATTTT. It codes for CASSADISTDTQYF. The variable domain in full, completed from reference TRBV2 and TRBJ2-3, reads EPEVTQTPSHQVTQMGQEVILRCVPISNHLYFYWYRQILGQKVEFLVSFYNNEISEKSEIFDDQFSVERPDGSNFTLKIRSTKLEDSAMYFCASSADISTDTQYFGPGTRLTVL.

The chain couples TRBV30 to TRBJ2-7; 9 positions agree with TRBD2. Germline CDR1 is GTSNPN and CDR2 is SVGIG (reference sequence). This CDR3 has 13 residues. V gave up 4 bases and J gave up 6 bases; unmatched junction bases: 7. The CDR3 sequence is CAWNPAGGVEQYF. The CDR3 nucleotides are TGTGCCTGGAATCCAGCGGGGGGTGTCGAGCAGTACTTC.

V gene TRBV28 combines with J gene TRBJ2-7, with D possibly being TRBD1 (6 bases). The germline CDR1 and CDR2 sequences are MDHEN and SYDVKM. Trimming pared 4 bases from V and 7 bases from J, leaving 14 bases between. This CDR3 has 13 amino acids. CDR3 in DNA: TGTGCCAGCAGTTGGGCAGGGGTGAGAGAGCAGTACTTC. This gives the protein CASSWAGVREQYF. The full variable domain, its missing parts supplied by reference TRBV28 and TRBJ2-7, is DVKVTQSSRYLVKRTGEKVFLECVQDMDHENMFWYRQDPGLGLRLIYFSYDVKMKEKGDIPEGYSVSREKKERFSLILESASTNQTSMYLCASSWAGVREQYFGPGTRLTVT.